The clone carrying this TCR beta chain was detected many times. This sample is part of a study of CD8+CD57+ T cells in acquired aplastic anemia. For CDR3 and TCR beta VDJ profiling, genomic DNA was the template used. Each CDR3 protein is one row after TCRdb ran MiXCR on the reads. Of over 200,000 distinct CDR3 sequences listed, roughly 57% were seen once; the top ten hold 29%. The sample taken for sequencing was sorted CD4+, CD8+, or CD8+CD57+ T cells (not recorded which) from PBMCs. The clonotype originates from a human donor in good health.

The CDR3 DNA sequence: TGTGCCAGCAGTTTCGGGGGGGGCTCTGGGGCCAACGTCCTGACTTTC. Its translation is CASSFGGGSGANVLTF. This sequence joins TRBV6-2 or TRBV6-3 and TRBJ2-6, with 8 bases that match TRBD2. V was pared by 4 bases and J by 0 bases, with 2 bases of the junction left unmatched. Germline V gene sequence: CDR1 MNHEY, CDR2 SVGEGT. The CDR3 loop spans 16 amino acids.